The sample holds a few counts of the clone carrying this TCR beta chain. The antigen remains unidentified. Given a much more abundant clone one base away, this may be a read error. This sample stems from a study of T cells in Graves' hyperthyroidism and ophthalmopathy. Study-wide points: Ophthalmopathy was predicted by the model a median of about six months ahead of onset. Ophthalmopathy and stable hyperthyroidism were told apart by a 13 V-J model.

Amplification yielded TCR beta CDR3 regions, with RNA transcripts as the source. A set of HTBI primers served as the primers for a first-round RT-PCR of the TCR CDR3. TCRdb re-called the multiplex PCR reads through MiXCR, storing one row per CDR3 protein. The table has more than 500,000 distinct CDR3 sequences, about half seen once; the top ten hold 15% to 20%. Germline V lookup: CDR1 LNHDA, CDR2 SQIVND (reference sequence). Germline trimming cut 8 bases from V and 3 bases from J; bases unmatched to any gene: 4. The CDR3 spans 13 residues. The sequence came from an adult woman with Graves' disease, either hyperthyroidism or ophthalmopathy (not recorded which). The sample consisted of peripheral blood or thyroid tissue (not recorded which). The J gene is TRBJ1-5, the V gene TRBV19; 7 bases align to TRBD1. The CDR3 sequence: CASQDRSNQPQHF. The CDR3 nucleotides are TGTGCCAGTCAGGACAGGTCCAATCAGCCCCAGCATTTT.